This T cell receptor beta chain stems from a study of blood T cell repertoires in COVID-19. Produced via immunoSEQ multiplex PCR; TCRdb's table is partial and in-frame only. This table has a few hundred thousand clones, roughly 91% appearing once. Someone with COVID-19 had been met by exposed participants within 2 weeks before study entry. The V segment lost 8 bases and the J segment 6 bases; nucleotides outside the gene matches: 5. Germline-derived CDR1 and CDR2 are SEHNR and FQNEAQ (reference sequence). The CDR3 is made up of 12 amino acids. This sequence joins TRBV7-9 and TRBJ1-1; 8 bases match TRBD1. This TCR came from a woman in her fifties or sixties who had been exposed to COVID-19. The sequencing input was PBMCs or T cells enriched from blood (not recorded which). CDR3: CASRDRYAEAFF. CDR3 bases: TGTGCCAGCCGGGACAGGTACGCTGAAGCTTTCTTT. The whole variable domain, remainder taken from reference TRBV7-9 and TRBJ1-1, is DTGVSQNPRHKITKRGQNVTFRCDPISEHNRLYWYRQTLGQGPEFLTYFQNEAQLEKSRLLSDRFSAERPKGSFSTLEIQRTEQGDSAMYLCASRDRYAEAFFGQGTRLTVV.